This TCR beta chain was documented in a study of cytomegalovirus exposure and HLA in healthy donors (TCRdb year 2017). Looking at the study overall: In an earlier analysis of 450 to 750 of the donors, about 260 Gb of sequence data and 90 million to 120 million unique TCR beta sequences from about 180 million T cells were reported. The study aimed to test whether cataloging public T cell receptors could reveal signatures of past pathogen exposure. A later genetic analysis used genome-wide SNP genotypes for about 60% of the roughly 700 donors, treating that subset as a discovery cohort. Donor age, sex, ethnicity and CMV serostatus were collected together with the repertoire data. A handful of DR-DQ haplotypes were handled as single units for association and clustering because linkage in the cohort was strong. Rather than drawing on any new phenotypic data, the later analysis identified candidate immune exposures from TCR beta sequences and the way those sequences occurred across donors. A separate validation cohort of approximately 120 different subjects was used in addition to the approximately 640-subject first cohort. Every repertoire in the discovery cohort had been generated on one and the same sequencing platform. Among the roughly 400 genotyped donors, 81% belonged to the genetic ancestry cluster associated with self-reported Caucasian donors. An early release that covered around 590 HLA-typed donors contained approximately 300 gigabases of sequencing data and 75 million to 100 million unique TCR sequences. An earlier analysis of 587 of the donors used high-throughput TCR beta sequencing to judge whether each TCR beta V gene segment behaved as functional or pseudogenic. In a later analysis, previously published TCR beta repertoires from 500 to 750 donors were re-analyzed and high-resolution HLA genotyping was added so that TCR occurrence patterns could be studied. Typing coverage varied by locus: roughly 620-640 donors for A, B, C, DRB1 and DQB1; roughly 560 for DQA1; 600 to 610 for DPA1; under 490 for DPB1. HLA typing covered class I and class II loci at four-digit resolution. To predict cytomegalovirus infection status, the study brought together high-throughput TCR immunosequencing, statistical association of individual TCRs with disease status, and machine learning. The study profiled the T cell repertoires of around 700 subjects by immunosequencing and related them to cytomegalovirus serostatus. On average, about 240,000 unique TCR beta nucleotide sequences were sequenced per donor among roughly 430 genotyped donors of the cohort, with roughly 19% of those sequences being non-productive.

Receptor libraries were prepared by the immunoSEQ multiplex PCR assay. The multiplex PCR relied on a mix of 60 forward primers for TCR Vbeta segments and 13 reverse primers for TCR Jbeta segments. The CDR3 region of rearranged TCR beta genes was amplified from genomic DNA with a multiplex PCR assay. The Illumina HiSeq System was used to sequence the amplified TCR beta libraries as 87-base-pair reads. The authors processed their data as follows. A later analysis tallied roughly 76 million unique TCR beta chains across the 650 to 750 repertoires, and some 12 million of those chains were shared by two or more donors. Raw reads were error-corrected and collapsed into unique sequences with a nearest-neighbor algorithm that merged closely related sequences to remove PCR and sequencing errors. CDR3 sequences were aligned to IMGT reference sequences to assign V, D and J gene segments. Each retained sequence needed at least a six-nucleotide match to both a V gene segment and a J gene segment. A rearrangement was called productive if the CDR3 had no stop codons and remained in frame with V and J, and every other rearrangement was called non-productive. CDR3 was defined by IMGT convention, running from the second conserved V-encoded cysteine to the conserved J-encoded phenylalanine. In an earlier analysis of more than 550 of the donors, sequences lacking an unambiguous match to a single V gene segment were excluded. An earlier analysis of 587 of the donors classified V segments as functional when productive rearrangements were above 56.7% and as segregating when the standard deviation between donors was above 5%. A statistical classification framework was built to diagnose cytomegalovirus status from the catalog of TCR beta chain sequences. In a later analysis, TCR nucleotide sequences were compared against IMGT/GENE-DB human TR gene sequences so that V and J genes could be assigned. In a later analysis, CDR3 sequences and most-parsimonious VDJ recombination scenarios were assigned using the TCRdist pipeline. In a later analysis, each TCR beta chain was defined by its CDR3 amino acid sequence together with its V-gene family, and reads without a unique V-gene family were excluded. To address suspected cross-contamination and a sequencing artifact, a later analysis removed roughly 580 highly shared, low-generation-probability nucleotide sequences. For each public chain, a later analysis derived a clonal expansion index from normalized ranks of inferred template counts within each repertoire. In a later analysis, generation probabilities were computed with a VDJ recombination model fitted to out-of-frame rearrangements, and the resulting probabilities were checked against IGoR. In a later analysis, TCR-TCR, TCR-HLA and TCR-CMV co-occurrence was scored with hypergeometric tests, and a repertoire-size bias correction was applied to TCR pairs. In a later analysis, false discovery rates were estimated by permuting HLA or CMV assignments 20 times. A later analysis grouped co-occurring TCRs with DBSCAN, adding TCRdist sequence similarity when clustering within HLA-allele-positive subsets. Co-occurrence clustering excluded repertoires with fewer than 30,000 or more than 120,000 public chains, plus five with anomalous nucleotide sharing. TCRdb holds this immuneACCESS table with in-frame rearrangements only. Some clones are missing; in checked studies, unresolved V genes explain under half, and the rest has no known cause. V and J calls and clone size are as listed in that table; D and trimming were resolved from the DNA. The table for this sample lists tens of thousands of clones; 65% to 80% of them were counted only once. Roughly 11% of the sample goes to the ten largest clones.

As for this clone: Its antigen remains undetermined. No clone much larger than this one lies a single base away; base qualities are absent.

At the junction V is shortened by 4 bases and J by 6 bases, with 9 bases in between. The germline V gene encodes CDR1 MDHEN and CDR2 SYDVKM. CDR3 length: 12 amino acids, cysteine to phenylalanine. The retained sequence is limited to the CDR3, 36 bases, with the frame set at the first base. Overall study results and their limits: The cohort was sequenced for TCR beta chains only, and without alpha or paired-chain data the features that could be detected were limited. In an earlier analysis of around 600 of the donors, most TCR beta V segments appeared in productive rearrangements about 87% or about 30% of the time, broadly matching IMGT annotations. The 87-base-pair reads could not distinguish some IMGT-functional V segments, including TRBV6-2 and TRBV6-3, so those segments were excluded. In both the original and validation cohorts, the classifier was reported to diagnose cytomegalovirus status with high specificity and sensitivity. In a later analysis, HLA-associated TCR beta chains showed more clonal expansion and lower generation probabilities than non-associated chains that were equally common. Three of the identified cytomegalovirus-associated TCR beta chains were confirmed in vitro to be specific for cytomegalovirus antigens. The study listed 150 to 200 TCR beta chains as associated with cytomegalovirus. The earlier analysis of almost 600 of the donors excluded some 16 rarely observed V segments, including chromosome 9 orphons, because counts were too low. A cluster of highly shared sequence variants was judged likely to represent a technical artifact of the sequencing pipeline. CMV serostatus was the only immune exposure information available for the cohort. In a later genetic analysis, fewer N-insertions in productive TCRs were reported among donors in an Asian-associated ancestry cluster than the approximately 630-donor mean. At a false discovery rate of 0.05, a later analysis linked some 17,000 TCR beta sequences to specific HLA alleles. The authors suggested that the approach could potentially be extended to other disease states and immunological phenotypes. A further reported finding was that TCR beta sequences accurately predicted the HLA-A and HLA-B alleles for most subjects in the first cohort. In a later analysis, the rate of TCR association differed among HLA loci, with DRB1 alleles having the most associated TCRs and HLA-C alleles having the fewest. The presence/absence analyses assumed that sequencing depth was roughly uniform across donors, and that assumption may not be true. Strong co-occurrence of HLA alleles, especially DR and DQ, made assigning TCR associations to individual alleles difficult. Several of the top co-occurrence clusters appeared to be linked to parvovirus B19, influenza, CMV and Epstein-Barr virus, according to a later analysis. Linkage disequilibrium might explain the correlated functional status among segregating V segments, but an unknown experimental factor could not be excluded. Because some donors lacked HLA typing at each locus, the association tests relied only on the typed subset. Most TCR sequences were seen in very few donors, while some public TCRs were found in many individuals. In a later genetic analysis, a missense DCLRE1C variant was associated with V-gene and J-gene trimming of TCR beta chains, and the association was replicated in an independent cohort. Most CMV-associated TCR beta chains appeared to be HLA-restricted in a later analysis, and the HLA associations seemed to be driven largely by CMV exposure.

The cohort consisted of 666 healthy bone marrow donors. At the time of sampling, all cohort members were nominally healthy, though unrecorded immune exposures were likely present. The donor tested CMV seropositive and was one of the 289 seropositive cohort members. A peripheral blood sample was provided by each donor, and peripheral blood mononuclear cells were used for TCR beta sequencing. Genomic DNA was extracted from the blood cell samples with the Qiagen DNeasy Blood Extraction Kit. This sequence originates from a woman between 40 and 50 years old in good health and CMV-seropositive. The chain employs TRBV28 and TRBJ1-2, with the identity of the D gene unclear. The sample comprised PBMCs. The CDR3 protein is CASSSNMDGYTF. The DNA is as follows: TGTGCCAGCAGTTCCAACATGGATGGCTACACCTTC.